This is a list of T cell receptor beta chains from one sample in a study of T-cell reconstitution after alpha-beta-depleted transplantation in children. TCRdb passed the PCR reads through MiXCR, listing each CDR3 protein once. The table shows some 250,000 distinct CDR3 sequences, with 12% occurring only once. The material was PBMCs from the stem cell graft donor, obtained from the stem cell graft. These receptors were taken from a human donor who donated a stem cell graft to a child with acute lymphoblastic leukemia. CDR3s include the opening cysteine and the closing phenylalanine or tryptophan. The D gene is left open where the match is weak. Clone size is not always given. Where it is, it says once, few, many or a class for expanded clones.

j_gene: TRBJ2-7; d_gene: -; abundance: -; v_gene: TRBV7-9; CDR3aa: CASSLAQARTYEQYF; CDR3nt: TGTGCCAGCAGCTTAGCGCAGGCGCGAACCTACGAGCAGTACTTC
j_gene: TRBJ2-3; d_gene: -; abundance: many; v_gene: TRBV6-1; CDR3aa: CASSEERGSTTDTQYF; CDR3nt: TGTGCCAGCAGTGAAGAAAGGGGAAGTACGACAGATACGCAGTATTTT
j_gene: TRBJ2-2; d_gene: TRBD1; abundance: many; v_gene: TRBV7-3; CDR3aa: CASSPPQGAMTGELFF; CDR3nt: TGTGCCAGCAGCCCTCCACAGGGGGCGATGACCGGGGAGCTGTTTTTT
j_gene: TRBJ1-3; d_gene: TRBD1; abundance: many; v_gene: TRBV20-1; CDR3aa: CSASLMGQGFGNTIYF; CDR3nt: TGCAGTGCTAGCCTCATGGGACAGGGATTTGGAAACACCATATATTTT
j_gene: TRBJ1-5; d_gene: -; abundance: many; v_gene: TRBV28; CDR3aa: CAGSFQSSNQPQHF; CDR3nt: TGTGCCGGCAGTTTCCAGAGTAGCAATCAGCCCCAGCATTTT
j_gene: TRBJ2-1; d_gene: TRBD2; abundance: many; v_gene: TRBV9; CDR3aa: CASSVGLSWLAGENNEQFF; CDR3nt: TGTGCCAGCAGCGTAGGGCTCTCTTGGCTAGCGGGGGAGAACAATGAGCAGTTCTTC
j_gene: TRBJ2-5; d_gene: -; abundance: -; v_gene: TRBV28; CDR3aa: CASSPRTAGEETQYF; CDR3nt: TGTGCCAGCAGCCCCAGGACAGCTGGGGAGGAGACCCAGTACTTC
j_gene: TRBJ2-1; d_gene: -; abundance: -; v_gene: TRBV5-1; CDR3aa: CASSWRTDYNEQFF; CDR3nt: TGCGCCAGCAGCTGGAGGACAGACTACAATGAGCAGTTCTTC
j_gene: TRBJ2-5; d_gene: -; abundance: -; v_gene: TRBV27; CDR3aa: CASSLSGGHETQYF; CDR3nt: TGTGCCAGCAGTTTATCCGGAGGGCACGAGACCCAGTACTTC
j_gene: TRBJ2-2; d_gene: -; abundance: -; v_gene: TRBV6-2/TRBV6-3; CDR3aa: CASSSLDRPLNTGELFF; CDR3nt: TGTGCCAGCAGTTCACTCGACAGACCCTTGAACACCGGGGAGCTGTTTTTT
j_gene: TRBJ1-1; d_gene: TRBD1; abundance: many; v_gene: TRBV18; CDR3aa: CASSPRDRVRFNTEAFF; CDR3nt: TGTGCCAGCTCACCCCGGGACAGGGTTCGGTTTAACACTGAAGCTTTCTTT
j_gene: TRBJ2-3; d_gene: -; abundance: many; v_gene: TRBV28; CDR3aa: CASSFRTGADTQYF; CDR3nt: TGTGCCAGCAGTTTTCGGACCGGGGCAGATACGCAGTATTTT
j_gene: TRBJ2-6; d_gene: -; abundance: -; v_gene: TRBV20-1; CDR3aa: CSARVGGSGANVLTF; CDR3nt: TGCAGTGCTAGAGTAGGGGGGAGTGGGGCCAACGTCCTGACTTTC
j_gene: TRBJ1-1; d_gene: -; abundance: few; v_gene: TRBV5-1; CDR3aa: CASSHGQTNTEAFF; CDR3nt: TGCGCCAGCAGCCACGGACAGACGAACACTGAAGCTTTCTTT
j_gene: TRBJ2-7; d_gene: TRBD1; abundance: many; v_gene: TRBV7-8; CDR3aa: CASSLASGTGVSYEQYF; CDR3nt: TGTGCCAGCAGCTTAGCGTCCGGGACAGGGGTGTCCTACGAGCAGTACTTC
j_gene: TRBJ2-3; d_gene: -; abundance: many; v_gene: TRBV5-6; CDR3aa: CASSSSPDTQYF; CDR3nt: TGTGCCAGCAGCTCCTCCCCAGATACGCAGTATTTT
j_gene: TRBJ2-3; d_gene: -; abundance: many; v_gene: TRBV7-2; CDR3aa: CASSSLGVPSTDTQYF; CDR3nt: TGTGCCAGCAGCAGCCTGGGGGTTCCTAGCACAGATACGCAGTATTTT
j_gene: TRBJ1-5; d_gene: -; abundance: many; v_gene: TRBV12-3/TRBV12-4; CDR3aa: CASSLVGGQPQHF; CDR3nt: TGTGCCAGCAGTTTAGTCGGGGGACAGCCCCAGCATTTT
j_gene: TRBJ1-1; d_gene: -; abundance: many; v_gene: TRBV5-5; CDR3aa: CASSFRATGLNTEAFF; CDR3nt: TGTGCCAGCAGCTTTAGGGCAACAGGCCTGAACACTGAAGCTTTCTTT
j_gene: TRBJ2-7; d_gene: -; abundance: many; v_gene: TRBV28; CDR3aa: CASSLPQSRHEQYF; CDR3nt: TGTGCCAGCAGTTTACCTCAATCCAGGCACGAGCAGTACTTC
j_gene: TRBJ2-1; d_gene: -; abundance: many; v_gene: TRBV5-1; CDR3aa: CASSLVEGSNEQFF; CDR3nt: TGCGCCAGCAGCTTGGTGGAGGGTAGCAATGAGCAGTTCTTC
j_gene: TRBJ2-5; d_gene: -; abundance: many; v_gene: TRBV20-1; CDR3aa: CSAPGQSPKETQYF; CDR3nt: TGCAGTGCTCCCGGACAGTCACCCAAAGAGACCCAGTACTTC
j_gene: TRBJ2-3; d_gene: -; abundance: few; v_gene: TRBV27; CDR3aa: CASKGTDTQYF; CDR3nt: TGTGCCAGCAAAGGGACAGATACGCAGTATTTT
j_gene: TRBJ2-2; d_gene: TRBD2; abundance: -; v_gene: TRBV9; CDR3aa: CASSAAGGTGELFF; CDR3nt: TGTGCCAGCAGCGCCGCCGGGGGGACCGGGGAGCTGTTTTTT
j_gene: TRBJ2-1; d_gene: TRBD2; abundance: many; v_gene: TRBV7-2; CDR3aa: CASSLTSGVNEQFF; CDR3nt: TGTGCCAGCAGCTTGACTAGCGGAGTCAATGAGCAGTTCTTC
j_gene: TRBJ1-2; d_gene: -; abundance: many; v_gene: TRBV29-1; CDR3aa: CSVLEVYGYTF; CDR3nt: TGCAGCGTGTTAGAAGTCTATGGCTACACCTTC
j_gene: TRBJ2-2; d_gene: -; abundance: -; v_gene: TRBV5-4; CDR3aa: CASSSSGTTGELFF; CDR3nt: TGTGCCAGCAGCTCCTCCGGGACAACCGGGGAGCTGTTTTTT
j_gene: TRBJ1-4; d_gene: -; abundance: -; v_gene: TRBV6-6; CDR3aa: CASIELGKLFF; CDR3nt: TGTGCCAGCATAGAGCTCGGAAAACTGTTTTTT
j_gene: TRBJ2-7; d_gene: TRBD1; abundance: many; v_gene: TRBV6-1; CDR3aa: CASSERGTASYEQYF; CDR3nt: TGTGCCAGCAGTGAAAGAGGGACAGCATCCTACGAGCAGTACTTC
j_gene: TRBJ2-2; d_gene: TRBD1; abundance: many; v_gene: TRBV11-2; CDR3aa: CASSLITPGQGIIGELFF; CDR3nt: TGTGCCAGCAGCTTAATAACCCCGGGACAGGGGATTATCGGGGAGCTGTTTTTT
j_gene: TRBJ2-5; d_gene: TRBD2; abundance: many; v_gene: TRBV7-9; CDR3aa: CASSPAGAYQETQYF; CDR3nt: TGTGCCAGCAGCCCAGCGGGAGCGTACCAAGAGACCCAGTACTTC
j_gene: TRBJ2-3; d_gene: -; abundance: many; v_gene: TRBV7-9; CDR3aa: CASSLGGSITDTQYF; CDR3nt: TGTGCCAGCAGCTTAGGAGGCTCGATCACAGATACGCAGTATTTT
j_gene: TRBJ2-7; d_gene: TRBD2; abundance: -; v_gene: TRBV4-3; CDR3aa: CASSQLAGGPLEQYF; CDR3nt: TGCGCCAGCAGCCAACTAGCGGGAGGGCCTTTGGAGCAGTACTTC